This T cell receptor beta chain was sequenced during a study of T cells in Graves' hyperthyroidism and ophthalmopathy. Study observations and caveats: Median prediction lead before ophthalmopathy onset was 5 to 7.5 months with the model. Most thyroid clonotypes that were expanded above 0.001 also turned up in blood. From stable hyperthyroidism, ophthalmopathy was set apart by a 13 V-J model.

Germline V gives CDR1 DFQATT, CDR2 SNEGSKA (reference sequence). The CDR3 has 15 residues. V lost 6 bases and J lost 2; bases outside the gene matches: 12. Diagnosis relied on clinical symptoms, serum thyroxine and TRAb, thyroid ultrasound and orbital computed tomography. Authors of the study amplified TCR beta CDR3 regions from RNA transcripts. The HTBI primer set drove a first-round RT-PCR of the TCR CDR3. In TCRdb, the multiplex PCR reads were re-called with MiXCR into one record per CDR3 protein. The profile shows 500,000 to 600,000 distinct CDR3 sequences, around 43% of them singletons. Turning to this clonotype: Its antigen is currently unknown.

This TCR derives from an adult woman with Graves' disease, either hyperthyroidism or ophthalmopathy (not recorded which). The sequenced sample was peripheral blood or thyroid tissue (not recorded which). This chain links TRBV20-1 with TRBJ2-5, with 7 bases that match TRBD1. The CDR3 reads CSATRSGGRQETQYF. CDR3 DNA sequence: TGCAGTGCAACAAGATCAGGGGGAAGGCAAGAGACCCAGTACTTC.